Listed below are T cell receptor beta chains from one sample, sequenced in a study of Ad26.COV2.S vaccination and SARS-CoV-2 variants. Some clones are missing from TCRdb's copy, which holds only in-frame ones; the method was immunoSEQ multiplex PCR. The sample lists hundreds of thousands of clones, around 87% occurring once. Sequences were derived from peripheral blood, sampled in a trial of Ad26.COV2.S vaccine versus placebo. These receptors were obtained from a person between 18 and 60 years old who received the Ad26.COV2.S COVID-19 vaccine or a placebo. The CDR3 runs from the conserved cysteine through the conserved F or W. The D gene is left open where the match is weak. Size is omitted from some rows. Given values are once, few, many or a class for expanded clones.

clone size,J gene,D gene,V gene,CDR3 protein,CDR3 DNA
.,TRBJ2-7,.,TRBV7-8,CASSKDGYEQYF,TGTGCCAGCAGCAAGGATGGATACGAGCAGTACTTC
.,TRBJ1-1,TRBD1,TRBV6-5,CASRRDRGHTEAFF,TGTGCCAGTCGAAGGGACAGGGGACACACTGAAGCTTTCTTT
once,TRBJ2-2,.,TRBV18,CASSPRTLTTGELFF,TGTGCCAGCTCACCTCGGACGTTAACCACCGGGGAGCTGTTTTTT
.,TRBJ2-2,.,TRBV4-3,CASNLGVGGELFF,TGCGCCAGCAACCTCGGCGTCGGGGGGGAGCTGTTTTTT
.,TRBJ2-3,TRBD1,TRBV4-2,CASSPVDRVTDTQYF,TGTGCCAGCAGCCCCGTTGACAGGGTCACAGATACGCAGTATTTT
.,TRBJ2-1,.,TRBV12-5,CASVLTGFNEQFF,TGTGCTAGTGTATTAACAGGGTTTAATGAGCAGTTCTTC
.,TRBJ2-7,.,TRBV24-1,CATSDPSANSYEQYF,TGTGCCACCAGTGACCCGAGCGCAAACTCCTACGAGCAGTACTTC
.,TRBJ2-7,TRBD2,TRBV18,CASSRGGDYEQYF,TGTGCCAGCTCCCGCGGGGGAGACTACGAGCAGTACTTC
.,TRBJ2-5,TRBD1,TRBV9,CASSAWTGGLETQYF,TGTGCCAGCAGCGCTTGGACAGGGGGCTTAGAGACCCAGTACTTC
.,TRBJ2-5,.,TRBV7-2,CASSFDAGREETQYF,TGTGCCAGCAGCTTTGACGCGGGCAGGGAAGAGACCCAGTACTTC
.,TRBJ2-5,TRBD2,TRBV5-4,CASSLAGTSGGETQYF,TGTGCCAGCAGCCTGGCCGGGACTAGCGGGGGGGAGACCCAGTACTTC
.,TRBJ1-1,.,TRBV6-5,CASSPQGLNTEAFF,TGTGCCAGCAGTCCACAGGGTTTGAACACTGAAGCTTTCTTT
once,TRBJ1-6,.,TRBV18,CASSPGPDNSPLHF,TGTGCCAGCTCACCAGGACCGGACAATTCACCCCTCCACTTT
.,TRBJ1-1,.,TRBV25-1,CAIRGPGAEAFF,TGTGCCATCCGAGGCCCCGGGGCTGAAGCTTTCTTT
.,TRBJ2-1,TRBD1,TRBV5-4,CASSFDGQGYNEQFF,TGTGCCAGCAGCTTCGACGGACAGGGCTACAATGAGCAGTTCTTC